The source of this T cell receptor beta chain is a study of T cells in localized non-small cell lung cancer. The data were produced by immunoSEQ multiplex PCR, yet TCRdb's version contains in-frame clones alone and is incomplete. The table lists over 2,000 clones, about 30% of them singletons. Study results and caveats: There was an association of higher blood T cell density with longer overall survival.

The CDR3 extends over 14 amino acids. Per germline, CDR1 SGDLS and CDR2 YYNGEE. V was pared by 5 bases and J by 5 bases, with 14 bases between. This clone was detected a few times. Its specificity is unknown. This sequence originates from a man aged 35-75 years with stage I lung adenocarcinoma. This chain connects TRBV9 to TRBJ1-5; D is possibly TRBD1 (6 bases). The specimen comprised normal lung tissue next to the tumor, sampled before any cancer treatment. The CDR3 DNA reads as TGTGCCAGCAGTGATCGGGGGGCGGATCAGCCCCAGCATTTT. As protein: CASSDRGADQPQHF. The full variable domain, rest sourced from reference TRBV9 and TRBJ1-5, is DSGVTQTPKHLITATGQRVTLRCSPRSGDLSVYWYQQSLDQGLQFLIQYYNGEERAKGNILERFSAQQFPDLHSELNLSSLELGDSALYFCASSDRGADQPQHFGDGTRLSIL.